These 32 T cell receptor beta chains originate from one sample sequenced in a study of blood T cell repertoires in COVID-19. The protocol was immunoSEQ multiplex PCR, while the TCRdb copy is restricted to in-frame clones and leaves out a portion. The sample contains 300,000 or so clones, roughly nine tenths of which appear only once. The sequenced material came from PBMCs or T cells enriched from blood (not recorded which). The receptors here all came from a woman in her 30s who had recovered from COVID-19.

The chain links TRBV7-2 to TRBJ1-6, with 8 bases lining up with TRBD1. CDR1 is SGHTA and CDR2 is FQGNSA in the germline V gene. J gave up 6 bases and V 6 bases, and 4 bases lay outside the gene matches. The CDR3 loop spans 14 amino acids. The CDR3: CASRRQGTNSPLHF. CDR3 nucleotides: TGTGCCAGCAGAAGACAGGGGACTAATTCACCCCTCCACTTT.

A few counts support this clone. Other nucleotide sequences in the sample specify the same CDR3. The chain has TRBV10-2 and TRBJ2-1; TRBD2 aligns across 11 bases. V lost 6 bases to trimming and J lost 0 bases; unmatched junction nucleotides: 10. This CDR3 has 18 amino acids. Germline assignment: CDR1 WSHSY and CDR2 SAAADI. The CDR3 is CASREVSGGGSSYNEQFF. CDR3 DNA sequence: TGCGCCAGCAGAGAAGTTAGCGGGGGGGGAAGCTCCTACAATGAGCAGTTCTTC.

In DNA, the CDR3 is TGTGCCAGCAGTCCAGGATCGAACACCGGGGAGCTGTTTTTT. Amino acids: CASSPGSNTGELFF. The chain joins TRBV27 to TRBJ2-2; D is unclear. The CDR3 spans 14 residues. Per germline, CDR1 MNHEY and CDR2 SMNVEV (reference sequence). Trimming took off 5 bases at V and 0 bases at J, with 7 bases between the two ends.

The V gene is TRBV2, the J gene TRBJ1-2; TRBD1 matches at 7 bases. CDR1 and CDR2 from the germline V gene are SNHLY and FYNNEI. CDR3 length: 16 residues. With 2 bases clipped from V and 1 base from J, the junction kept 7 bases outside the gene matches. The CDR3 protein is CASSEYRDRYNYGYTF. The CDR3 bases are TGTGCCAGCAGTGAATACCGGGACAGATATAACTATGGCTACACCTTC.

The chain uses TRBV30 and TRBJ2-5; 8 bases map to TRBD1. The V gene's germline CDR1 is GTSNPN and CDR2 SVGIG (reference sequence). The CDR3 has 14 residues. J was trimmed by 5 bases and V by 0 bases; bases with no gene match: 5. The CDR3, as DNA: TGTGCCTGGAGTGTAGCAGGGGGCGGCGAGACCCAGTACTTC. This gives the protein CAWSVAGGGETQYF.

The genes are TRBV4-1 and TRBJ1-5; D possibly corresponds to TRBD1 (5 bases). This CDR3 is 14 amino acids long. CDR1 MGHRA and CDR2 YSYEKL come from the germline V gene. V shed 3 bases and J shed 4 bases, with 10 bases lying between them. The CDR3 here is CASSHAGGNQPQHF. As DNA, the CDR3 is TGCGCCAGCAGCCATGCGGGGGGTAATCAGCCCCAGCATTTT.

This clone was seen once. This chain links TRBV4-1 with TRBJ1-6, with no clear D. Per the germline V gene, CDR1 is MGHRA and CDR2 is YSYEKL. Trimming removed 4 bases at V and 0 bases at J, with 16 bases between. The CDR3 extends over 18 amino acids. The CDR3 spells CASSPKFSGSSYNSPLHF. The DNA of the CDR3 is TGCGCCAGCAGCCCGAAATTCTCCGGGAGCTCCTATAATTCACCCCTCCACTTT.

This clone was recorded once. The rearrangement links TRBV28 to TRBJ1-6; D is perhaps TRBD1 (6 bases). Germline V gene data show CDR1 as MDHEN and CDR2 as SYDVKM. The CDR3 covers 14 residues. The germline V and J ends were trimmed by 6 bases and 5 bases, with 11 bases remaining between them. CDR3 in amino acids: CASRPAGDNSPLHF. For the CDR3, the DNA is TGTGCCAGCAGGCCAGCAGGGGATAATTCACCCCTCCACTTT.

J is TRBJ2-2 and V is TRBV5-8; 8 bases agree with TRBD2. The germline V gene has CDR1 SGHTS and CDR2 YDEGEE. The CDR3 runs to 18 residues. V lost 2 bases to trimming and J lost 0 bases; unmatched junction nucleotides: 9. The CDR3 sequence is CASSFVAGPSTNTGELFF. CDR3 bases: TGTGCCAGCAGCTTCGTAGCGGGGCCTTCAACGAACACCGGGGAGCTGTTTTTT.

The V and J genes are TRBV6-2 or TRBV6-3 and TRBJ2-7; D unresolved. V shed 0 bases and J shed 0 bases, with 9 bases lying between them. CDR3 length: 15 amino acids. Germline CDR1 and CDR2: MNHEY and SVGEGT. CDR3 protein: CASSYSQVSSYEQYF. For the CDR3, the DNA is TGTGCCAGCAGTTACTCCCAGGTGAGCTCCTACGAGCAGTACTTC.

The rearrangement joins TRBV6-2 or TRBV6-3 to TRBJ1-2; 8 nucleotides agree with TRBD1. CDR1 and CDR2 (germline): MNHEY, SVGEGT. The CDR3 is 15 residues long. V gave up 2 bases and J gave up 3 bases; unmatched junction bases: 5. The CDR3 region is CASSYALDRDYGYTF. CDR3 DNA sequence: TGTGCCAGCAGTTACGCCCTGGACAGGGACTATGGCTACACCTTC.

The chain links TRBV24-1 to TRBJ1-1, with 11 bases fitting TRBD1. Looked up from germline, CDR1 is KGHDR and CDR2 is SFDVKD. The trim removed 1 base at V and 11 bases at J, leaving 5 bases unmatched. This CDR3 is built from 14 residues. The CDR3 reads CATSDLGQGADAFF. The CDR3 coding sequence is TGTGCCACCAGTGATTTAGGACAGGGGGCAGATGCTTTCTTT.

J is TRBJ2-1 and V is TRBV15; maybe TRBD2 (6 bases). V was shortened by 0 bases and J by 7 bases, with 10 bases between the two germline ends. From germline, CDR1 is LNHNV and CDR2 YYDKDF (reference sequence). The CDR3 contains 14 residues. The CDR3 DNA reads as TGTGCCACCAGCAGAGATAAGGAGGGTAATGAGCAGTTCTTC. Protein: CATSRDKEGNEQFF.

The rearrangement uses TRBV4-1 and TRBJ2-7; perhaps TRBD1 as D (6 bases). The germline CDR1 and CDR2 sequences are MGHRA and YSYEKL. The CDR3 is made up of 16 amino acids. V dropped 3 bases and J dropped 2 bases, with 17 bases sitting between them. The CDR3 DNA is TGCGCCAGCAGCCATCCGAACCAGGGGCCGACCTACGAGCAGTACTTC. It is translated as CASSHPNQGPTYEQYF.

The chain links TRBV5-3 to TRBJ1-6; TRBD1 aligns across 12 bases. TRBV5-3 is flagged as an ORF with uncertain function. This CDR3 is 19 amino acids long. V lost 1 base, J lost 0 bases, and 5 bases stayed unmatched. DNA for the CDR3: TGTGCCAGAAGCTTGTTCCGGGACAGGGGGCACTCCTATAATTCACCCCTCCACTTT. It is translated as CARSLFRDRGHSYNSPLHF.

The V gene is TRBV4-3, the J gene TRBJ1-1; D ambiguous. The V end was cut by 2 bases, the J end by 1 base, with 8 bases between. The length of the CDR3 is 14 residues. From germline, CDR1 is LGHNA and CDR2 YSLEER. The CDR3 here is CASSQYARNTEAFF. As DNA, the CDR3 is TGCGCCAGCAGCCAATATGCCAGGAACACTGAAGCTTTCTTT.

V usage is TRBV15 and J usage is TRBJ2-4, with D maybe TRBD2 (6 bases). The CDR3 sequence is 16 residues long. The V gene lost 5 bases and the J gene lost 1 base, with 15 bases spanning the gap. CDR1 and CDR2 (germline): LNHNV, YYDKDF (reference sequence). CDR3 protein: CATSSLGGKAKNIQYF. The CDR3 DNA reads TGTGCCACCAGCTCCCTCGGGGGTAAGGCCAAAAACATTCAGTACTTC.

V usage is TRBV6-1 and J usage is TRBJ1-2, with 10 bases that match TRBD1. Germline assignment: CDR1 MNHNS and CDR2 SASEGT. J was trimmed by 7 bases and V by 4 bases; bases with no gene match: 12. The CDR3 runs to 16 residues. In DNA form, the CDR3 reads TGTGCCAGCAGTGCTCTCATGAGGGACAGGGGAGCTGGCTACACCTTC. Translating gives CASSALMRDRGAGYTF.

V is TRBV7-2 and J is TRBJ2-7; TRBD2 matches 8 bases. Per the germline V gene, CDR1 is SGHTA and CDR2 is FQGNSA. CDR3 length: 13 residues. Germline trimming cut 5 bases from V and 1 base from J; bases unmatched to any gene: 1. The CDR3, as DNA: TGTGCCAGCAGCCCGGGGGGGTCCTACGAGCAGTACTTC. This gives the protein CASSPGGSYEQYF.

Note on this clone: The same CDR3 can be traced to other DNA sequences in this sample. V usage is TRBV4-1 and J usage is TRBJ2-5; D perhaps matches TRBD2 (5 bases). CDR3 size: 15 residues. The germline V gene has CDR1 MGHRA and CDR2 YSYEKL. With 0 bases removed from V and 2 bases from J, the gap between germline ends came to 10 bases. The CDR3 reads CASSQDVTGQETQYF. The CDR3 region has the DNA TGCGCCAGCAGCCAAGATGTGACGGGACAAGAGACCCAGTACTTC.

The V call is TRBV4-1, the J call TRBJ1-1; TRBD1 matches 10 bases. Per the germline V gene, CDR1 is MGHRA and CDR2 is YSYEKL. Unmatched junction bases numbered 13, after V lost 5 bases and J lost 10 bases. The CDR3 is made up of 15 amino acids. This chain's CDR3 is CASSVRDRGFGGAFF. CDR3 in DNA: TGCGCCAGCAGCGTCCGGGACAGGGGCTTCGGGGGAGCTTTCTTT.

The rearrangement joins TRBV10-3 to TRBJ2-7; D is possibly TRBD1 (6 bases). The CDR3 runs 11 residues. Germline-derived CDR1 and CDR2 are ENHRY and SYGVKD. V was shortened by 6 bases and J by 7 bases, with 10 bases between the two germline ends. The CDR3 region has the DNA TGTGCCATCAGGGGGGCGTTGGAGCAGTACTTC. Its protein product is CAIRGALEQYF.

CDR3 loop: CASSQIFRTGEKSSGNTIYF. The CDR3 DNA is TGCGCCAGCAGCCAAATCTTCCGGACAGGGGAGAAGAGCTCTGGAAACACCATATATTTT. This chain connects TRBV4-3 to TRBJ1-3; 9 bases fit TRBD1. This CDR3 contains 20 residues. The V gene's germline CDR1 is LGHNA and CDR2 YSLEER. The V segment lost 2 bases and the J segment 0 bases; nucleotides outside the gene matches: 14.

The V call is TRBV28, the J call TRBJ2-1; D is perhaps TRBD1 (5 bases). The CDR3 covers 13 residues. Per germline, CDR1 MDHEN and CDR2 SYDVKM. Trimming cost V 6 bases and J 4 bases, with 10 bases left between them. CDR3 loop: CASSLDRYNEQFF. As DNA, the CDR3 is TGTGCCAGCAGCTTAGACAGATACAATGAGCAGTTCTTC.

The chain couples TRBV28 to TRBJ1-4, with 11 positions matching TRBD1. Germline CDR1 MDHEN, CDR2 SYDVKM. The junction had 7 bases not matched to a gene; V was cut back by 5 bases and J by 8 bases. This CDR3 is 15 amino acids long. For the CDR3, the DNA is TGTGCCAGCAGTCTGGGACAGGGGGTTTGGGAAAAACTGTTTTTT. Its protein is CASSLGQGVWEKLFF. The whole variable domain, filled in from reference TRBV28 and TRBJ1-4, reads DVKVTQSSRYLVKRTGEKVFLECVQDMDHENMFWYRQDPGLGLRLIYFSYDVKMKEKGDIPEGYSVSREKKERFSLILESASTNQTSMYLCASSLGQGVWEKLFFGSGTQLSVL.

V usage is TRBV21-1 and J usage is TRBJ1-1. TRBV21-1 is classified as a pseudogene. The CDR3 has 14 amino acids. The CDR3: CASSKRLLNTEAFF. The CDR3 bases are TGTGCCAGCAGCAAGAGGTTACTGAACACTGAAGCTTTCTTT.

This chain links TRBV10-3 with TRBJ1-2, with 9 positions matching TRBD1. This CDR3 region has 14 residues. The germline V gene has CDR1 ENHRY and CDR2 SYGVKD. V trimming: 8 bases; J trimming: 4 bases; junction bases outside the gene matches: 8. The CDR3 coding sequence is TGTGCCATCGCGGCGGGACAGGGCACCTATGGCTACACCTTC. It translates to CAIAAGQGTYGYTF.

CDR3 bases: TGTGCCAGCAGCCCCTCCTTCGGGGGGAATCAGCCCCAGCATTTT. It yields the protein CASSPSFGGNQPQHF. The chain has TRBV27 and TRBJ1-5; a weak D match, TRBD1 (5 bases). CDR1 and CDR2 from the germline V gene are MNHEY and SMNVEV (reference sequence). Trimming pared 6 bases from V and 4 bases from J, leaving 16 bases between. The CDR3 spans 15 residues.

The chain is built from TRBV11-1 and TRBJ2-6; D is unclear. The germline gives CDR1 SGHAT, CDR2 FQDESV (reference sequence). The CDR3 runs to 15 residues. The ends were cut back, 2 bases at V and 3 bases at J, with 8 bases in the middle. The CDR3 bases are TGTGCCAGCAGCTTATCCATTTTTGGGGCCAACGTCCTGACTTTC. Translated, it gives CASSLSIFGANVLTF.

This clone was observed once. The rearrangement links TRBV19 to TRBJ2-7; 11 bases map to TRBD1. Looked up from germline, CDR1 is LNHDA and CDR2 is SQIVND (reference sequence). The CDR3 is made up of 14 amino acids. The ends lost 5 bases at V and 2 bases at J; junction bases unmatched: 2. CDR3 nucleotides: TGTGCCAGTAGTGTGGGACAGGGGGCCTACGAGCAGTACTTC. It specifies CASSVGQGAYEQYF.

V and J are TRBV28 and TRBJ2-7; 13 nucleotides match TRBD2. Germline V lookup: CDR1 MDHEN, CDR2 SYDVKM. This CDR3 is 17 amino acids long. V lost 7 bases to trimming and J lost 2 bases; unmatched junction nucleotides: 11. CDR3 nucleotides: TGTGCCAGCACCGAACTAGCGGGGGGGCCCCGAGCCTACGAGCAGTACTTC. This gives the protein CASTELAGGPRAYEQYF.

The chain employs TRBV2 and TRBJ1-2; D is possibly TRBD1 (5 bases). The ends were cut back, 11 bases at V and 0 bases at J, with 13 bases in the middle. The CDR3 runs 13 residues. CDR1 is SNHLY, CDR2 FYNNEI, per germline. The CDR3 spells CAGCREANYGYTF. CDR3 DNA sequence: TGTGCCGGGTGCAGGGAAGCTAACTATGGCTACACCTTC.